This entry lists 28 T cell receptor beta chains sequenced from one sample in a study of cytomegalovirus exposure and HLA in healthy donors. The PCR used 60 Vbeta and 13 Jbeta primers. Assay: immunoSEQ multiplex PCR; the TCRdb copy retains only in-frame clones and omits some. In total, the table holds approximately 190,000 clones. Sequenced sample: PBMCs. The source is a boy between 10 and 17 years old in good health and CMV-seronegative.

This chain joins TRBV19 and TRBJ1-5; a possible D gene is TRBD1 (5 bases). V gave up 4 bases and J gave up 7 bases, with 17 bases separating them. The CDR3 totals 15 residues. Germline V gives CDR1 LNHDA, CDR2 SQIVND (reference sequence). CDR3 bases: TGTGCCAGTAGTACCATCACAGGTGGGGTACAGCCCCAGCATTTT. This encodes CASSTITGGVQPQHF.

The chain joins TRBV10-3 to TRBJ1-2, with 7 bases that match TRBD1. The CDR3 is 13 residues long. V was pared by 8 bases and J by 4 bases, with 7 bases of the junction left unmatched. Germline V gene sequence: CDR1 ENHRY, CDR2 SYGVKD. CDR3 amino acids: CAIDRALGYGYTF. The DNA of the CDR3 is TGTGCCATCGACAGGGCCCTAGGCTATGGCTACACCTTC.

The CDR3 sequence: CASSSGNRDEQYF. In DNA, the CDR3 is TGTGCCAGCAGCTCAGGCAACAGGGACGAGCAGTACTTC. The chain joins TRBV7-9 to TRBJ2-7; D might be TRBD1 (6 bases). The V end was cut by 4 bases, the J end by 5 bases, with 12 bases between. The CDR3 totals 13 residues. The germline V gene encodes CDR1 SEHNR and CDR2 FQNEAQ (reference sequence). Drawing the rest from reference TRBV7-9 and TRBJ2-7, the complete variable domain is DTGVSQNPRHKITKRGQNVTFRCDPISEHNRLYWYRQTLGQGPEFLTYFQNEAQLEKSRLLSDRFSAERPKGSFSTLEIQRTEQGDSAMYLCASSSGNRDEQYFGPGTRLTVT.

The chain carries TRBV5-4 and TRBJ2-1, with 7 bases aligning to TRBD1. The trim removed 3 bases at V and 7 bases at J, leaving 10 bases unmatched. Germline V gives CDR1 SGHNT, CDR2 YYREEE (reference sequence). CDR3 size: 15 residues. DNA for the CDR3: TGTGCCAGCAGCTCAAAACAGGGGTTGGAAAATGAGCAGTTCTTC. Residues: CASSSKQGLENEQFF.

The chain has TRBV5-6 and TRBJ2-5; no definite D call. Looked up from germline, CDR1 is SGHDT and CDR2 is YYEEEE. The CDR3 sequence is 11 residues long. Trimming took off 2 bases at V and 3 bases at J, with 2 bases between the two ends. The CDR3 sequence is CASSFKETQYF. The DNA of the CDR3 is TGTGCCAGCAGCTTTAAAGAGACCCAGTACTTC. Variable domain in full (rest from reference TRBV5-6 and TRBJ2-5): DAGVTQSPTHLIKTRGQQVTLRCSPKSGHDTVSWYQQALGQGPQFIFQYYEEEERQRGNFPDRFSGHQFPNYSSELNVNALLLGDSALYLCASSFKETQYFGPGTRLLVL.

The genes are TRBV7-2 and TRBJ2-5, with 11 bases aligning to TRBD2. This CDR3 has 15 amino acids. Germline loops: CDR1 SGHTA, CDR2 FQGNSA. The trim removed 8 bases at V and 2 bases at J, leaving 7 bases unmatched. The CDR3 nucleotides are TGTGCCAGCGATCTAGCGGGGGGATCTCAAGAGACCCAGTACTTC. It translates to CASDLAGGSQETQYF.

The CDR3 DNA is TGTGCCAGCAGCTTAAAGGGGGCGCAGAGCAATCAGCCCCAGCATTTT. Protein: CASSLKGAQSNQPQHF. The chain combines TRBV28 with TRBJ1-5; 7 nucleotides align to TRBD1. This CDR3 comprises 16 residues. Germline CDR1 MDHEN, CDR2 SYDVKM. The J segment lost 1 base and the V segment lost 6 bases, leaving 9 bases of the junction unmatched. The full variable domain, completed using reference TRBV28 and TRBJ1-5, is DVKVTQSSRYLVKRTGEKVFLECVQDMDHENMFWYRQDPGLGLRLIYFSYDVKMKEKGDIPEGYSVSREKKERFSLILESASTNQTSMYLCASSLKGAQSNQPQHFGDGTRLSIL.

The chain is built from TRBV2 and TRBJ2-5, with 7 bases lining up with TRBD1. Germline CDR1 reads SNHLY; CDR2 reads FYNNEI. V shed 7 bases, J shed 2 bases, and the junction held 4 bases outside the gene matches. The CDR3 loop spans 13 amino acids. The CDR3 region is CASKQDRQETQYF. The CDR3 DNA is TGTGCCAGCAAGCAGGACAGGCAAGAGACCCAGTACTTC.

In DNA, the CDR3 is TGTGCCAGCAGTTTAGAGAGGGGGCGCGCCTATGGCTACACCTTC. Amino acid sequence: CASSLERGRAYGYTF. V usage is TRBV28 and J usage is TRBJ1-2; the match to TRBD1 covers 7 bases. This CDR3 spans 15 amino acids. J gave up 4 bases and V 2 bases, and 7 bases lay outside the gene matches. The V gene's germline CDR1 is MDHEN and CDR2 SYDVKM.

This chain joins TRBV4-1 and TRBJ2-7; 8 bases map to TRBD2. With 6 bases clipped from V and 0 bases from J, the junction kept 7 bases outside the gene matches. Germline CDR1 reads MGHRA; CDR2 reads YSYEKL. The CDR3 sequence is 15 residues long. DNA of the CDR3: TGCGCCAGCAGACGAGACAGCGGGAGCTCCTACGAGCAGTACTTC. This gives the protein CASRRDSGSSYEQYF.

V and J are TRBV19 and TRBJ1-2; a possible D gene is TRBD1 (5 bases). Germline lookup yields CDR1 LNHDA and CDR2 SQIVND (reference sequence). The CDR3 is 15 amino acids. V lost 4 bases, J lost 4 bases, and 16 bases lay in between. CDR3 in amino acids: CASSTQGPGTYGYTF. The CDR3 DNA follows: TGTGCCAGTAGTACCCAGGGTCCGGGCACCTATGGCTACACCTTC.

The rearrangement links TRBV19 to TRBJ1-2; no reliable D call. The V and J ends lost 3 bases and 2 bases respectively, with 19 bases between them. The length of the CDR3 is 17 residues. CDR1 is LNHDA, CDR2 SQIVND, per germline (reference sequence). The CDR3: CASSIAPSPTSNYGYTF. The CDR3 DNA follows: TGTGCCAGTAGTATCGCCCCTTCTCCGACAAGCAACTATGGCTACACCTTC.

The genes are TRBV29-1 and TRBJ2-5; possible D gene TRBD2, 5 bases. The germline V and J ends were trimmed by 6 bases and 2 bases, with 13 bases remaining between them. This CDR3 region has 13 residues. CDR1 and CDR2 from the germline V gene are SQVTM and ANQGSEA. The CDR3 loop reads CSVEEGKQETQYF. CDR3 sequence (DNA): TGCAGCGTGGAGGAAGGGAAACAAGAGACCCAGTACTTC.

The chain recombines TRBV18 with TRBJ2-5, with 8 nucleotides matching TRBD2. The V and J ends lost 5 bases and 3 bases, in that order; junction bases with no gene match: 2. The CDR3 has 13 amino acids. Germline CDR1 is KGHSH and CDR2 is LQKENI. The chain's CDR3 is CASSKGLEETQYF. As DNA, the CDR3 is TGTGCCAGCTCAAAGGGACTAGAAGAGACCCAGTACTTC.

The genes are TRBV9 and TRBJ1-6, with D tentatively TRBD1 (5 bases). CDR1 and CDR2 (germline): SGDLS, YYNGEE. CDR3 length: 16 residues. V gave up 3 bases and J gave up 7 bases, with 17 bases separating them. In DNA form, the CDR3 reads TGTGCCAGCAGCGCCTCTCAGGGCGCGGGGAATTCACCCCTCCACTTT. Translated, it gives CASSASQGAGNSPLHF.

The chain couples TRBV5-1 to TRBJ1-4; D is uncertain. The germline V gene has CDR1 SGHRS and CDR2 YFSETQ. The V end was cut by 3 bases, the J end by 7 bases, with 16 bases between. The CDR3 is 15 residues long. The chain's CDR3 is CASSSSGSEGEKLFF. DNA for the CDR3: TGCGCCAGCAGCTCCAGCGGGTCAGAGGGTGAAAAACTGTTTTTT.

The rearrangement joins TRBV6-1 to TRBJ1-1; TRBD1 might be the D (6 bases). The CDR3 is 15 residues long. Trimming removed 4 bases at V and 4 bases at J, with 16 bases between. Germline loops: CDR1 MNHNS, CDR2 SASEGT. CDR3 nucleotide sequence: TGTGCCAGCAGTGGGGGGCAGGGAGAGGGCACTGAAGCTTTCTTT. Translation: CASSGGQGEGTEAFF.

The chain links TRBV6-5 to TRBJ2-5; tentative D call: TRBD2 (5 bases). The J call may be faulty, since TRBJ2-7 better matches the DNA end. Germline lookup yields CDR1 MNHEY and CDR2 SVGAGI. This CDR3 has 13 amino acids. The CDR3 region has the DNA TGTGCCAGCAGTTACGGGAGTCCCTACGAGCAGTACTTC. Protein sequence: CASSYGSPYEQYF.

CDR3 in amino acids: CASSLRSGYGYTF. Written as DNA, the CDR3 is TGTGCCAGCAGCTTAAGGTCAGGCTATGGCTACACCTTC. The chain recombines TRBV7-8 with TRBJ1-2; no firm D call. CDR3 length equals 13 residues. The V end was cut by 2 bases, the J end by 4 bases, with 8 bases between. Germline lookup yields CDR1 SGHVS and CDR2 FQNEAQ.

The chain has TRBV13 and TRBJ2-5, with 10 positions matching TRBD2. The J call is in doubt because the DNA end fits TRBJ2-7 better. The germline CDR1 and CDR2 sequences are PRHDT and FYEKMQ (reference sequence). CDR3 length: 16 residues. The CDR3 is CASSFHLAGVSYEQYF. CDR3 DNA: TGTGCCAGCAGCTTCCACCTAGCGGGGGTTTCCTACGAGCAGTACTTC.

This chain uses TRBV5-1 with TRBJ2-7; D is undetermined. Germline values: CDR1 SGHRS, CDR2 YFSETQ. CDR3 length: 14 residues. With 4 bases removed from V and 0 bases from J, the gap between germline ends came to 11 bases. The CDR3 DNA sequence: TGCGCCAGCAGCGTAGACGCAGGCTCCTACGAGCAGTACTTC. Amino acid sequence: CASSVDAGSYEQYF.

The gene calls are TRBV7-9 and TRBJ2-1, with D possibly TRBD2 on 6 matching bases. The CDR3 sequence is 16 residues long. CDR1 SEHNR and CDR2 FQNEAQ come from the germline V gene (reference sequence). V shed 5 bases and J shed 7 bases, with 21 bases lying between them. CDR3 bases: TGTGCCAGCAGCCCCCAGGGACTCTTTAGGGTGAATGAGCAGTTCTTC. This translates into CASSPQGLFRVNEQFF.

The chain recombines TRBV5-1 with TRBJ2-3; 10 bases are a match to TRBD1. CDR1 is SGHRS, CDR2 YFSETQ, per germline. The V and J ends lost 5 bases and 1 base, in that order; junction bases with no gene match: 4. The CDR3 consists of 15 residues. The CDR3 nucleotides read TGCGCCAGCAGTACCGGGACAGGGGGCACAGATACGCAGTATTTT. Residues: CASSTGTGGTDTQYF.

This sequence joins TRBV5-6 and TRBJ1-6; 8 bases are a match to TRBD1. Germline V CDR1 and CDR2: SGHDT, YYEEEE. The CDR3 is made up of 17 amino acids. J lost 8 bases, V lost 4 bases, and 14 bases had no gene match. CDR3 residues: CASSVNQGTGYDSPLHF. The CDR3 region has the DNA TGTGCCAGCAGCGTCAACCAAGGGACAGGCTACGATTCACCCCTCCACTTT.

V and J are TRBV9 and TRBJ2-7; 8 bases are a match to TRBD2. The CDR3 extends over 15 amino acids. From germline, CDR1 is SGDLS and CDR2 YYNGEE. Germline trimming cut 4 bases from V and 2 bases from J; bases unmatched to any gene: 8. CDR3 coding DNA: TGTGCCAGCAGCCCTGGCGGGGGGACTCCCTACGAGCAGTACTTC. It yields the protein CASSPGGGTPYEQYF.

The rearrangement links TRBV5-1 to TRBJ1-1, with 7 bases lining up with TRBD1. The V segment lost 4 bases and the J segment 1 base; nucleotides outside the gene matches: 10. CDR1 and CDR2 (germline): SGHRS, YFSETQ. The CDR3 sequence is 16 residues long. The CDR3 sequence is CASSPNGQVGNTEAFF. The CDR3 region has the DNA TGCGCCAGCAGCCCTAATGGACAGGTGGGGAACACTGAAGCTTTCTTT.

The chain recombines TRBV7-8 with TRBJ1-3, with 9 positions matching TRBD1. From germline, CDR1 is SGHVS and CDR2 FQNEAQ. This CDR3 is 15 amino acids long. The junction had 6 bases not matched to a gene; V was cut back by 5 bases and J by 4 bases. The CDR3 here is CASSKQGAGGNTIYF. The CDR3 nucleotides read TGTGCCAGCAGCAAACAGGGGGCGGGCGGAAACACCATATATTTT.

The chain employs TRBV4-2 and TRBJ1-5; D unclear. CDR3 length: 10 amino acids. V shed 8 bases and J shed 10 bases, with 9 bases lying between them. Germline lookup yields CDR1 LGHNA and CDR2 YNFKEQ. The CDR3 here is CASFVFPQHF. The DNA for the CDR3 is TGTGCCAGCTTTGTATTTCCCCAGCATTTT.